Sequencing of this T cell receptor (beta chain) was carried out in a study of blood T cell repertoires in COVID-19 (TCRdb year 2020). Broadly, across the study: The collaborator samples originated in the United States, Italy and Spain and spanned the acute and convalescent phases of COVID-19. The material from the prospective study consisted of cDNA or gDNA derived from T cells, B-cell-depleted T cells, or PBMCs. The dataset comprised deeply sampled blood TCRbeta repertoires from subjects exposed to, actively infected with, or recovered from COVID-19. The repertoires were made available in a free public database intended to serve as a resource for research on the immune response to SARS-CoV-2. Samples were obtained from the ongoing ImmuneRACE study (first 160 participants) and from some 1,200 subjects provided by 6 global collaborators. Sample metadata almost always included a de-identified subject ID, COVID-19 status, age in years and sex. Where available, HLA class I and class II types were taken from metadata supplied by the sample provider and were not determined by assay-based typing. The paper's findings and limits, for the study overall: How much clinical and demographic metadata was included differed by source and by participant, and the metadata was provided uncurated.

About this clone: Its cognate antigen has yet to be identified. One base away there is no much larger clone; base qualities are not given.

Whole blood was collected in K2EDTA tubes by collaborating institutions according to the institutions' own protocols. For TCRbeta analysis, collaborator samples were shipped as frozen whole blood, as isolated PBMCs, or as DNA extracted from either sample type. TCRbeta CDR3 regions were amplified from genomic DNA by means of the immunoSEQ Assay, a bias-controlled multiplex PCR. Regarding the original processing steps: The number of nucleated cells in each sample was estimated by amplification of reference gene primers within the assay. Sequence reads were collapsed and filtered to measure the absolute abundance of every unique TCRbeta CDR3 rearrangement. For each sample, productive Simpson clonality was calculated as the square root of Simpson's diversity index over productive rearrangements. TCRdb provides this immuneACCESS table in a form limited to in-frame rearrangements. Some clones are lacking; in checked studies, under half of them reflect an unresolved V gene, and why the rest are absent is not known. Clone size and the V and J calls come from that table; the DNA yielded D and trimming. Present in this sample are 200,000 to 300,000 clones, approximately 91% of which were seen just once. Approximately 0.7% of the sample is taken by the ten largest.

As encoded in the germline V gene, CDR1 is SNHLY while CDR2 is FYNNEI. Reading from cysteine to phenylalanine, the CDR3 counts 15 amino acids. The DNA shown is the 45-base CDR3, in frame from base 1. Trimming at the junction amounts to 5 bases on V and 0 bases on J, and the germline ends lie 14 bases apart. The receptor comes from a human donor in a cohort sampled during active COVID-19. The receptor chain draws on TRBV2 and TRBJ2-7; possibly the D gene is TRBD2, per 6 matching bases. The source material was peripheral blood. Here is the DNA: TGTGCCAGCAGTTTAACGGGACTCTCCTCCTACGAGCAGTACTTC. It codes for CASSLTGLSSYEQYF.